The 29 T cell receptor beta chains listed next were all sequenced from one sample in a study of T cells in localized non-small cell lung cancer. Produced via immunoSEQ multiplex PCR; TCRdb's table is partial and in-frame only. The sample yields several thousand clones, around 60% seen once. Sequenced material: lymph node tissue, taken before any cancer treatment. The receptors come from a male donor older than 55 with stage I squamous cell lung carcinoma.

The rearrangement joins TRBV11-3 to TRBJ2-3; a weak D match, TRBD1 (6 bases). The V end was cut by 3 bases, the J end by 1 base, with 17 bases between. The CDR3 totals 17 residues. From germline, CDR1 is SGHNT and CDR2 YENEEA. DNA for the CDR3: TGTGCCAGCAGCTTCCGAGCAGGGGTTGGGGGCACAGATACGCAGTATTTT. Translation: CASSFRAGVGGTDTQYF.

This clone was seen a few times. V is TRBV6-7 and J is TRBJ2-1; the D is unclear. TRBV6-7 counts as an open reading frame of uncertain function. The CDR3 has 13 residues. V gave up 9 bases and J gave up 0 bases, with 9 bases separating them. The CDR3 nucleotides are TGTGCCAGTTCGGCAAGCTCCTACAATGAGCAGTTCTTC. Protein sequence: CASSASSYNEQFF.

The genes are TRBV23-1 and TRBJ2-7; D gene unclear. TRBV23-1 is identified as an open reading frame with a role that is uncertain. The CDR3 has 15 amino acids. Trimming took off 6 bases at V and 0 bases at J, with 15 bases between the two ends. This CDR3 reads CASSQTGTVSYEQYF. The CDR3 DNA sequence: TGCGCCAGCAGCCAAACGGGTACGGTCTCCTACGAGCAGTACTTC.

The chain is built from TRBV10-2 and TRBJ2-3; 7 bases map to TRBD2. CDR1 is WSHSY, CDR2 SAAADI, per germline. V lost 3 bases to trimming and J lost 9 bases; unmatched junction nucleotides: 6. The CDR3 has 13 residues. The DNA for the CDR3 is TGCGCCAGCAGTGACCCCCAAGCGGGAACGCAGTATTTT. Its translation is CASSDPQAGTQYF.

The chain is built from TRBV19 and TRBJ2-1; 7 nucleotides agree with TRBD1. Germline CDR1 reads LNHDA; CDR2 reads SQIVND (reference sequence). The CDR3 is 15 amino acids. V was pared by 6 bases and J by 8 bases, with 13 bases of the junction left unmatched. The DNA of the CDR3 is TGTGCCAGTAGCAGACCTCAGGGGGTTTTTGATGAGCAGTTCTTC. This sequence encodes CASSRPQGVFDEQFF.

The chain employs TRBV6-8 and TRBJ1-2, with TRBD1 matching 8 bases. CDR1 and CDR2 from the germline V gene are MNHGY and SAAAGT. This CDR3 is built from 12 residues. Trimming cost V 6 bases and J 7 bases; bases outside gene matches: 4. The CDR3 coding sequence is TGTGCCAGCAGCCCCGACAGGGGTGGCTACACCTTC. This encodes CASSPDRGGYTF.

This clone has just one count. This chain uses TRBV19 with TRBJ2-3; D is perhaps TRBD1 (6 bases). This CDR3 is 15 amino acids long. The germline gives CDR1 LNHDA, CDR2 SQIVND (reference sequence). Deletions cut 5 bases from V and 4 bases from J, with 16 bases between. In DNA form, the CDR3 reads TGTGCCAGTAGTCTGGGGACATCTTGGGCAGATACGCAGTATTTT. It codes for CASSLGTSWADTQYF.

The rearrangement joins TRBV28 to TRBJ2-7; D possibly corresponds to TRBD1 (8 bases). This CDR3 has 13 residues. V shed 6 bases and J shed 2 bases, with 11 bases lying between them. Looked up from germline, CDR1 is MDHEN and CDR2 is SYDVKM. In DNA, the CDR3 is TGTGCCAGCAGAACAGGGGGGGCCTACGAGCAGTACTTC. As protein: CASRTGGAYEQYF. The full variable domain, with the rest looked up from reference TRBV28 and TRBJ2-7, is DVKVTQSSRYLVKRTGEKVFLECVQDMDHENMFWYRQDPGLGLRLIYFSYDVKMKEKGDIPEGYSVSREKKERFSLILESASTNQTSMYLCASRTGGAYEQYFGPGTRLTVT.

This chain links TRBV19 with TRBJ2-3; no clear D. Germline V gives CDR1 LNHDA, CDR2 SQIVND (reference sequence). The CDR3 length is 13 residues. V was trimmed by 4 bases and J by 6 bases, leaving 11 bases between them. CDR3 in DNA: TGTGCCAGTAGTAGGTCTCCCAGGGATACGCAGTATTTT. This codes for CASSRSPRDTQYF.

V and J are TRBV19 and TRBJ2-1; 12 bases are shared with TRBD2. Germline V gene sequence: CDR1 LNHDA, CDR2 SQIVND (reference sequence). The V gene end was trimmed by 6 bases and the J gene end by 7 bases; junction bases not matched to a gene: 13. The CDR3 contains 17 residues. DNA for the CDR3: TGTGCCAGTAGGTATAGGCCAAACGGACTAGCGGGAAATGAGCAGTTCTTC. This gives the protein CASRYRPNGLAGNEQFF.

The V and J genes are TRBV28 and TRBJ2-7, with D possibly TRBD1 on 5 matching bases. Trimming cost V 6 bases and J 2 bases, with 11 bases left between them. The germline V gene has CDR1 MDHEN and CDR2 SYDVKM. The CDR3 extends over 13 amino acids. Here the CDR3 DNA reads TGTGCCAGCAGGCAGGGAACCCCCTACGAGCAGTACTTC. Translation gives CASRQGTPYEQYF.

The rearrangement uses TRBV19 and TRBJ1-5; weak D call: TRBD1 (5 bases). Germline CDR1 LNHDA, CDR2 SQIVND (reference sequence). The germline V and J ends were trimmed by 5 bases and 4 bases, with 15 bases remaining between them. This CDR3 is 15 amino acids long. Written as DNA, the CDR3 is TGTGCCAGTAGTGGGGACCTATTTGGAAATCAGCCCCAGCATTTT. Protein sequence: CASSGDLFGNQPQHF.

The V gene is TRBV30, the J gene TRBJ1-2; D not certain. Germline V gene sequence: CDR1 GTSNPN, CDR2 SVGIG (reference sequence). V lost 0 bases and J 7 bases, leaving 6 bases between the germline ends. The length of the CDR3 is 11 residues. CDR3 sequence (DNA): TGTGCCTGGAGTGTAGGGCCTGGCTACACCTTC. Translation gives CAWSVGPGYTF.

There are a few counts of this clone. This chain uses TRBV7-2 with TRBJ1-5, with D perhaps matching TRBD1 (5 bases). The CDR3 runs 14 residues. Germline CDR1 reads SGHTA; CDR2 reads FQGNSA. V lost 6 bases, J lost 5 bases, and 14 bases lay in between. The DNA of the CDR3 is TGTGCCAGCAGTTTAAGACAGCTCGATCAGCCCCAGCATTTT. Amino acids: CASSLRQLDQPQHF.

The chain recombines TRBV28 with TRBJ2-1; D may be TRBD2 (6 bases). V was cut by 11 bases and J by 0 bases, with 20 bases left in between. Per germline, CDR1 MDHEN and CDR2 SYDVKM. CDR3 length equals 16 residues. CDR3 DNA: TGTGCCTCATCGGCGGGAACACTCAGCTCCTACAATGAGCAGTTCTTC. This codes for CASSAGTLSSYNEQFF.

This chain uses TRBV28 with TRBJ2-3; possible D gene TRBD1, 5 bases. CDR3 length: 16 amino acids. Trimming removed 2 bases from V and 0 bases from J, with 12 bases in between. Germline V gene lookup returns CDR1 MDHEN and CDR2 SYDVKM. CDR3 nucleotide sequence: TGTGCCAGCAGTTTAACAGGCGGTATCAGCACAGATACGCAGTATTTT. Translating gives CASSLTGGISTDTQYF.

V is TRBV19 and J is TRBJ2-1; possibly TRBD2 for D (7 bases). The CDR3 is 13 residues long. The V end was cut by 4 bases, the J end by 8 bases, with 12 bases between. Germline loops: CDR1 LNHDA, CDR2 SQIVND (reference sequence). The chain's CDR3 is CASSTFGGHEQFF. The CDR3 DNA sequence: TGTGCCAGTAGTACCTTCGGGGGGCATGAGCAGTTCTTC.

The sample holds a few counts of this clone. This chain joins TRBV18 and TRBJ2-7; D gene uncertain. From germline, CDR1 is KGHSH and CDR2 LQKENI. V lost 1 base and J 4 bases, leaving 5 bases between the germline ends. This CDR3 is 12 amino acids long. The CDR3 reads CASSPQRYEQYF. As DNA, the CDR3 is TGTGCCAGCTCACCACAGAGATACGAGCAGTACTTC.

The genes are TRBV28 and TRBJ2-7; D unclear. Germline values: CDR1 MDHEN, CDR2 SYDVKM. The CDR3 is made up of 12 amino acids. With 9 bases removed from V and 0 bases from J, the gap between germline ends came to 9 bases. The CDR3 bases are TGTGCCAGTTTAGCAGGCTCCTACGAGCAGTACTTC. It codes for CASLAGSYEQYF.

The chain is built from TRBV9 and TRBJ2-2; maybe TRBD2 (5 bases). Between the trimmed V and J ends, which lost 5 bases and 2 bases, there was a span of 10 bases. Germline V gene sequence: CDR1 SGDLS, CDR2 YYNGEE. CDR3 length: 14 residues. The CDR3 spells CASSERLNTGELFF. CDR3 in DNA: TGTGCCAGCAGTGAGCGGCTTAACACCGGGGAGCTGTTTTTT.

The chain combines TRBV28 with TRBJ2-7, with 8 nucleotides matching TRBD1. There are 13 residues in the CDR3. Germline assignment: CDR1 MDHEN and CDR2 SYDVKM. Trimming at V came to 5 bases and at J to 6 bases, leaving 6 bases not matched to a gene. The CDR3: CASSTGQGIEQYF. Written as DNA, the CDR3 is TGTGCCAGCAGTACAGGACAGGGAATCGAGCAGTACTTC. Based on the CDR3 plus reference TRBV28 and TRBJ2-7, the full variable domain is DVKVTQSSRYLVKRTGEKVFLECVQDMDHENMFWYRQDPGLGLRLIYFSYDVKMKEKGDIPEGYSVSREKKERFSLILESASTNQTSMYLCASSTGQGIEQYFGPGTRLTVT.

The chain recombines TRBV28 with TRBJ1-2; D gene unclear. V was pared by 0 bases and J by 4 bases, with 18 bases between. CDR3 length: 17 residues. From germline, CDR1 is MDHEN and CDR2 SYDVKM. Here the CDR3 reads CASSLWAALRTVYGYTF. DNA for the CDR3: TGTGCCAGCAGTTTATGGGCAGCTCTCCGAACCGTCTATGGCTACACCTTC.

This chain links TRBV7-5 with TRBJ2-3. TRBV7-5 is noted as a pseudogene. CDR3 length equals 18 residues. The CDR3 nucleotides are TGTGCCAGCAGCTTGGGTCTCACTCCCGTCGGTAGCACAGATACGCAGTATTTT. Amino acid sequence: CASSLGLTPVGSTDTQYF.

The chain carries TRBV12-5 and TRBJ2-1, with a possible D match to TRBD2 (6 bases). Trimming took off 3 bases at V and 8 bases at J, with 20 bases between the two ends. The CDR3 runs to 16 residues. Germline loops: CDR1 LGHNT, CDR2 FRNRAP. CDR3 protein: CASGLSAGGIADEQFF. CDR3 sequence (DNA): TGTGCTAGTGGTTTATCGGCTGGCGGGATAGCCGATGAGCAGTTCTTC.

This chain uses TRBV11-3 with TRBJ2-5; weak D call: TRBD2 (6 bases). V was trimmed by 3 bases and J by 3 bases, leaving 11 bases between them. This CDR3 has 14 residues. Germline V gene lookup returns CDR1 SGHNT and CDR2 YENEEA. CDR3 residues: CASSFSWGEETQYF. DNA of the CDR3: TGTGCCAGCAGCTTTTCGTGGGGGGAAGAGACCCAGTACTTC.

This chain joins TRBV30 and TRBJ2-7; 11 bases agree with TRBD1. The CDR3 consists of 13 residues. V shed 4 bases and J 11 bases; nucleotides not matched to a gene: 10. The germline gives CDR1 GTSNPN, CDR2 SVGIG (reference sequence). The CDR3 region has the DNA TGTGCCTGGATTCCGGGGACAGGGGGTAGGGAGTACTTC. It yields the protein CAWIPGTGGREYF.

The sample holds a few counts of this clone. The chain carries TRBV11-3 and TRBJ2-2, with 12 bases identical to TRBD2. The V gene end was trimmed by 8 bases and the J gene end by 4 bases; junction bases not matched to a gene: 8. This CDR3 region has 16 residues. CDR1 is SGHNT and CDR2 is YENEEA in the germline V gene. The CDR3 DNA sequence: TGTGCCAGCGCTTCTGGACTAGCGGGATTCACCGGGGAGCTGTTTTTT. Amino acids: CASASGLAGFTGELFF.

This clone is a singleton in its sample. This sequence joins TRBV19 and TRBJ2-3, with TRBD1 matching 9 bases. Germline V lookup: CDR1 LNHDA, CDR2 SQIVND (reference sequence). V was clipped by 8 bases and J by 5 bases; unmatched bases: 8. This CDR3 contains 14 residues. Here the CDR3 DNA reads TGTGCCAGTGGTGAACAGGGGGCTGGAGATACGCAGTATTTT. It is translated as CASGEQGAGDTQYF.

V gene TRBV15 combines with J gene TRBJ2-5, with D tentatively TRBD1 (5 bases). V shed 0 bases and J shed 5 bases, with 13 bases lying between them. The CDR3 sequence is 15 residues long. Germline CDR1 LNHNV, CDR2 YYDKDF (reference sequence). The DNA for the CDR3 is TGTGCCACCAGCAGAGATGTCCGGCCAGGGGAGACCCAGTACTTC. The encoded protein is CATSRDVRPGETQYF.